Detailed here is one T cell receptor beta chain. The sample comes from a study of blood T cell repertoires in COVID-19. Participant ages covered about 18 to 95 years across about two dozen US areas. As processed by the authors: For nucleated cells, counts were estimated from reference gene primer amplification. The assay was immunoSEQ multiplex PCR, and TCRdb's table has in-frame clones only and misses some. That table supplies the V and J calls and clone size; D and trimming were determined from the DNA. The data contain approximately 470,000 clones, 75% to 90% of them seen just once; the ten biggest clones take up 0.7%. Germline lookup yields CDR1 GTSNPN and CDR2 SVGIG (reference sequence). Trimming removed 5 bases from V and 5 bases from J, with 18 bases in between. The CDR3 covers 14 residues.

The chain employs TRBV30 and TRBJ1-2; tentative D call: TRBD1 (6 bases). Sequencing was carried out using PBMCs or T cells enriched from blood (not recorded which). The clonotype comes from a woman aged 18 to 35 who had recovered from COVID-19. The CDR3 sequence: CAWGELGQRYGYTF. In DNA, the CDR3 is TGTGCCTGGGGCGAACTCGGACAGAGATATGGCTACACCTTC.